This T cell receptor (beta chain) was identified in a study of blood T cell repertoires in COVID-19. Study as a whole: The cDNA or gDNA used as material had been derived from T cells, B-cell-depleted T cells, or PBMCs.

Sequencing was performed with immunoSEQ multiplex PCR; in TCRdb, only in-frame clones are kept and a portion is missing. The sample has some 450,000 clones, roughly 88% seen once. The count of this clone is one. The CDR3 contains 13 residues. The V and J ends lost 7 bases and 8 bases, in that order; junction bases with no gene match: 8. CDR1 is LGHNT and CDR2 is FRNRAP in the germline V gene. The specimen sequenced was peripheral blood. This clonotype originated in a woman in her forties or fifties with COVID-19, enrolled during active disease. The V gene is TRBV12-5, the J gene TRBJ1-2; TRBD1 matches at 9 bases. CDR3 nucleotides: TGTGCTAGTGCCCCCGGGACAGGGTTCGGCTACACCTTC. Residues: CASAPGTGFGYTF.